The present T cell receptor (beta chain) was sequenced within a study of blood T cell repertoires in COVID-19. Germline V gene data show CDR1 as KGHDR and CDR2 as SFDVKD. This CDR3 comprises 16 residues. The V end lost 0 bases, the J end lost 7 bases, and 14 bases lay between the germline ends. Assay: immunoSEQ multiplex PCR; the TCRdb copy retains only in-frame clones and omits some. The sample has 100,000 to 150,000 clones; about four fifths are singletons. The J gene is TRBJ1-4, the V gene TRBV24-1, with D possibly matching TRBD1 (5 bases). The receptor's source is a young man with COVID-19, enrolled during active disease. Sequencing input: peripheral blood. CDR3 in amino acids: CATSDLPYRPVEKLFF. In nucleotides, the CDR3 is TGTGCCACCAGTGATTTGCCATACAGGCCCGTTGAAAAACTGTTTTTT.